The present T cell receptor beta chain was sequenced within a study of T cell clonality in common variable immunodeficiency. This clone was picked up many times. Its cognate antigen is unknown. The CDR3 end is not reached by the read, which stops 3 residues before it; the germline J gene fills it in. Trimming cost V 4 bases and J 2 bases; bases outside gene matches: 1. Germline V gene data show CDR1 as SGHAT and CDR2 as FQNNGV. This CDR3 has 13 amino acids. Equal genomic DNA amounts from CVID and control samples were sequenced. Assay used: immunoSEQ multiplex PCR; TCRdb lists only in-frame clones, some missing. This sample carries 50,000 to 70,000 clones, none of them present only once. General study points: Common variable immunodeficiency TCR beta sequences reportedly had fewer deletions and N-nucleotide insertions. Fewer TCRbeta clones were shared among CVID subjects than controls.

The receptor's source is a person aged 18-70 years in good health. V gene TRBV11-2 combines with J gene TRBJ2-7, with 8 bases aligning to TRBD1. The sample consisted of peripheral blood mononuclear cells. The part of the CDR3 DNA that was read is TGTGCCAGCAGCTCGACAGGGGCCTACGAG. Translation gives CASSSTGAYE. The CDR3 in full is CASSSTGAYEQYF.